A selection of T cell receptor beta chains follows, all from one sample in a study of blood T cell repertoires in COVID-19. Profiling relied on immunoSEQ multiplex PCR, and the TCRdb table lists in-frame clones only, not all of them. Here the sample spans 230,000 or so clones, about 79% being singletons. Sequencing input: peripheral blood. Receptors were obtained from a man in his forties who had recovered from COVID-19. The CDR3 runs from the conserved cysteine through the conserved F or W. The order of the fields is CDR3 DNA, CDR3 protein, D gene, J gene, clone size, V gene. D genes are given only for firm matches. Part of the rows lack a size; the others show once, few, many or a class for expanded clones.

TGTGCCAGCAGTGCTCCGGGACTAGCGGGCTACGAGCAGTACTTC CASSAPGLAGYEQYF TRBD2 TRBJ2-7 once TRBV6-2/TRBV6-3
TGTGCCAGCAGTCCCCTAGGACAGTCGAACACCGGGGAGCTGTTTTTT CASSPLGQSNTGELFF . TRBJ2-2 . TRBV6-6
TGTGCCAGCAGCTTAGATAGGGTAGCGAACTATGGCTACACCTTC CASSLDRVANYGYTF . TRBJ1-2 few TRBV7-9
TGTGCCAGCAGCCGGGACACCGTGCAAGAGACCCAGTACTTC CASSRDTVQETQYF . TRBJ2-5 . TRBV6-2/TRBV6-3
TGTGCCACCAGCAGAGTAGGAAACACCATATATTTT CATSRVGNTIYF . TRBJ1-3 . TRBV15
TGCGCCAGCAGCTTGGAAAGCACCCACATTCAGTACTTC CASSLESTHIQYF . TRBJ2-4 . TRBV5-1
TGCGCCAGCAGCCAAGGCCAGGGTGTGCGTCAGCCCCAGCATTTT CASSQGQGVRQPQHF . TRBJ1-5 . TRBV4-1
TGTGCCTGGAGCGACGGACAGTCGTATAATTCACCCCTCCACTTT CAWSDGQSYNSPLHF . TRBJ1-6 . TRBV30
TGTGCCAGCAGACCGGAGTTTGCGGGGGGACAGATTAACTATGGCTACACCTTC CASRPEFAGGQINYGYTF TRBD1 TRBJ1-2 . TRBV7-8
TGTGCCAGCAGCCAAGAGGAGGTACTCGGCTACACCTTC CASSQEEVLGYTF . TRBJ1-2 . TRBV14
TGTGCCAGCAGTACACTAGCGGGAGCCCCGACCGGGGAGCTGTTTTTT CASSTLAGAPTGELFF TRBD2 TRBJ2-2 . TRBV2
TGTGCCAGCAGCTTACAGGGTATCACTGAAGCTTTCTTT CASSLQGITEAFF . TRBJ1-1 few TRBV7-9
TGTGCCAGCAGTTCGGGCCTCACAGGGGATGGCTACACCTTC CASSSGLTGDGYTF TRBD1 TRBJ1-2 . TRBV6-5
TGTGCCAGCAGTCCTAGCGGGGGCTTCACAGATACGCAGTATTTT CASSPSGGFTDTQYF TRBD2 TRBJ2-3 . TRBV9
TGTGCCAGCAGTTACTCTGCCGGGACAGGCTCCTACGAGCAGTACTTC CASSYSAGTGSYEQYF TRBD1 TRBJ2-7 . TRBV6-5
TGCGCCAGCAGCTTGGACTCAGGTTACTCTGGGGCCAACGTCCTGACTTTC CASSLDSGYSGANVLTF . TRBJ2-6 . TRBV5-1
TGTGCTAGTGGGTCTTCCAAGGGCAGGGACTATGGCTACACCTTC CASGSSKGRDYGYTF . TRBJ1-2 once TRBV12-5
TGTGCCAGCAGCTCCACCGGGACAGGGGCATTCACCGGGGAGCTGTTTTTT CASSSTGTGAFTGELFF TRBD1 TRBJ2-2 few TRBV11-2
TGTGCCAGCAGCCGACCGGGACAGGGGGTAAAGAGTGGCTACACCTTC CASSRPGQGVKSGYTF TRBD1 TRBJ1-2 . TRBV5-5
TGTGCCATCAGTGACCCTAGCGGGATAGGGAAGCGAGAGACCCAGTACTTC CAISDPSGIGKRETQYF TRBD2 TRBJ2-5 . TRBV10-3
TGTGCCAGCAGCCCGGGACTAGCGGGATTCACCGGGGAGCTGTTTTTT CASSPGLAGFTGELFF TRBD2 TRBJ2-2 . TRBV7-2
TGCGCCAGCAGCTTCCAAGCTGGAGCAGATACGCAGTATTTT CASSFQAGADTQYF . TRBJ2-3 . TRBV5-1
TGTGCCAGTAGTATTGGGCAGTTTGAAACCGGGGAGCTGTTTTTT CASSIGQFETGELFF . TRBJ2-2 . TRBV19
TGTGCCAGCAGCCCTGAAACGGGACAGGGTTATGGCTACACCTTC CASSPETGQGYGYTF TRBD1 TRBJ1-2 . TRBV13
TGTGCCAGCGGGGCCCAGGGACAGACCTATGGCTACACCTTC CASGAQGQTYGYTF TRBD1 TRBJ1-2 . TRBV7-2
TGTGCCAGTAGTATAGATACAGCGGACTATGGCTACACCTTC CASSIDTADYGYTF . TRBJ1-2 . TRBV19
TGTGCCAGCAGCTGGGGGGGGGAACAGCCCCAGCATTTT CASSWGGEQPQHF . TRBJ1-5 . TRBV7-2
TGTGCCAGCAGCGGACTAGCGGGGACGAACACCGGGGAGCTGTTTTTT CASSGLAGTNTGELFF TRBD2 TRBJ2-2 . TRBV2
TGTGCCAGTAGGCCCCGAGCCGTTGCGGGGGGGCTAGAGACCCAGTACTTC CASRPRAVAGGLETQYF TRBD2 TRBJ2-5 once TRBV19
TGTGCCAGCAGCGTAGTGGGCGCATCCTACGAGCAGTACTTC CASSVVGASYEQYF . TRBJ2-7 . TRBV9